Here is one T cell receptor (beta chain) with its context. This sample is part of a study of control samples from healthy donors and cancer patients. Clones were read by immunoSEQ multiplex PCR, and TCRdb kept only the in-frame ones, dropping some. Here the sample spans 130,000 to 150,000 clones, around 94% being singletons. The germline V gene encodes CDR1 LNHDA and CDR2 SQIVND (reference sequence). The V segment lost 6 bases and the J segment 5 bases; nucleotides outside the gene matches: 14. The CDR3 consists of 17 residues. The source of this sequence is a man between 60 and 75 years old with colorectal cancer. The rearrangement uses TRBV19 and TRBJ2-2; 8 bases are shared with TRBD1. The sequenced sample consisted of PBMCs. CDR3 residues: CASSRGVDRGKTGELFF. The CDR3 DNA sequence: TGTGCCAGTAGCCGAGGGGTAGACAGGGGAAAGACCGGGGAGCTGTTTTTT.